What follows are 21 T cell receptor beta chains derived from one specimen sequenced in a study of T-cell memory formation after mild COVID-19. TCRdb analysed the 5' RACE reads with MiXCR anew, one entry per CDR3 protein. Among a few hundred thousand distinct CDR3 sequences listed, less than 25% were seen once. The sequencing input was PBMCs or a T cell subset sorted from them (not recorded which). Receptors were obtained from an adult woman who had mild COVID-19 (a few samples of this study predate the infection). Cell type and time point are not known.

CDR3: CASSTGGLAAPDTQYF. The DNA for the CDR3 is TGTGCCAGTAGTACCGGGGGACTAGCGGCCCCAGATACGCAGTATTTT. The chain employs TRBV19 and TRBJ2-3; 11 bases agree with TRBD2. The germline V gene encodes CDR1 LNHDA and CDR2 SQIVND (reference sequence). Unmatched junction bases numbered 7, after V lost 4 bases and J lost 4 bases. The CDR3 covers 16 residues.

The genes are TRBV30 and TRBJ2-2, with D possibly being TRBD1 (6 bases). In germline, CDR1 is GTSNPN, CDR2 SVGIG (reference sequence). Trimming left V 5 bases short and J 2 bases short, with 12 bases between. The CDR3 loop spans 14 amino acids. The CDR3 DNA sequence: TGTGCCTGGTCCCCGGGACAAAACACCGGGGAGCTGTTTTTT. Residues: CAWSPGQNTGELFF.

The chain joins TRBV20-1 to TRBJ2-1; 9 nucleotides match TRBD2. Germline assignment: CDR1 DFQATT and CDR2 SNEGSKA (reference sequence). Trimming removed 3 bases from V and 10 bases from J; junction bases left unmatched: 4. The CDR3 consists of 12 residues. CDR3 in DNA: TGCAGTGCTAGCACTAGCGGGCGGGAGCAGTTCTTC. It translates to CSASTSGREQFF.

The chain has TRBV13 and TRBJ2-5; 14 positions match TRBD2. Trimming took 5 bases from V and 4 from J; bases not matched to a gene: 6. CDR3 size: 16 residues. The germline V gene has CDR1 PRHDT and CDR2 FYEKMQ (reference sequence). Here the CDR3 DNA reads TGTGCCAGCAGCCCGGGACTAGCGGGAGTCGGAGAGACCCAGTACTTC. Translating gives CASSPGLAGVGETQYF.

This chain joins TRBV12-3 or TRBV12-4 and TRBJ1-5, with a tentative D call TRBD1 (6 bases). The CDR3 extends over 14 amino acids. Deletions cut 3 bases from V and 7 bases from J, with 13 bases between. DNA for the CDR3: TGTGCCAGCAGTTTCCAGGGGTTGGGGCAGCCCCAGCATTTT. It is translated as CASSFQGLGQPQHF.

The chain combines TRBV3-1 with TRBJ1-4; D possibly corresponds to TRBD1 (5 bases). The germline gives CDR1 LGHDT, CDR2 YNNKEL (reference sequence). This CDR3 has 16 amino acids. Trimming took 0 bases from V and 4 from J, leaving 12 bases between them. The CDR3 loop reads CASSQDRGTLNEKLFF. DNA of the CDR3: TGTGCCAGCAGCCAAGATCGCGGGACCCTTAATGAAAAACTGTTTTTT.

The rearrangement uses TRBV12-3 or TRBV12-4 and TRBJ2-3, with D perhaps matching TRBD1 (7 bases). Trimming removed 6 bases from V and 4 bases from J, with 17 bases in between. The CDR3 spans 15 residues. As DNA, the CDR3 is TGTGCCAGCAGCGACCCCAGGGGGGTCGCAGATACGCAGTATTTT. It specifies CASSDPRGVADTQYF.

J is TRBJ2-1 and V is TRBV7-9, with 7 bases matching TRBD1. Germline V CDR1 and CDR2: SEHNR, FQNEAQ (reference sequence). The CDR3 spans 16 residues. With V trimmed by 1 base and J by 5 bases, 8 bases remained unmatched. The chain's CDR3 is CASSLEGQSGNNEQFF. As DNA, the CDR3 is TGTGCCAGCAGCTTAGAGGGACAGTCGGGAAACAATGAGCAGTTCTTC.

This clonotype has more than one count but fewer than ten. The chain joins TRBV4-3 to TRBJ2-6; D is unresolved. CDR1 LGHNA and CDR2 YSLEER come from the germline V gene. V was shortened by 6 bases and J by 0 bases, with 9 bases between the two germline ends. There are 15 residues in the CDR3. The CDR3 DNA is TGCGCCAGCAGGGACGGCCACTCTGGGGCCAACGTCCTGACTTTC. Translating it yields CASRDGHSGANVLTF.

CDR3 residues: CASSQAQGGMAGNTIYF. CDR3 nucleotide sequence: TGTGCCAGCAGCCAAGCTCAGGGAGGAATGGCTGGAAACACCATATATTTT. The chain has TRBV3-1 and TRBJ1-3; weak D call: TRBD1 (5 bases). The CDR3 has 17 residues. V lost 1 base to trimming and J lost 2 bases, with 15 bases between them. In germline, CDR1 is LGHDT, CDR2 YNNKEL (reference sequence).

A few counts support this clonotype. The chain combines TRBV12-3 or TRBV12-4 with TRBJ2-6; 7 nucleotides agree with TRBD1. The CDR3 extends over 13 amino acids. The J segment lost 4 bases and the V segment lost 8 bases, leaving 2 bases of the junction unmatched. CDR3: CASDRVGANVLTF. CDR3 coding DNA: TGTGCCAGCGACAGGGTCGGGGCCAACGTCCTGACTTTC.

In its sample, this clonotype was seen a few times. The rearrangement links TRBV19 to TRBJ2-5, with D perhaps matching TRBD2 (5 bases). Deletions cut 2 bases from V and 5 bases from J, with 12 bases between. CDR3 length: 14 residues. The germline V gene encodes CDR1 LNHDA and CDR2 SQIVND (reference sequence). This CDR3 is CASSIHGKHETQYF. The DNA for the CDR3 is TGTGCCAGTAGTATACACGGGAAGCACGAGACCCAGTACTTC.

In its sample, this clonotype was seen a few times. This chain joins TRBV6-5 and TRBJ2-3; 11 bases are shared with TRBD2. The CDR3 is 16 residues long. Trimming took 2 bases from V and 8 from J; bases not matched to a gene: 9. The V gene's germline CDR1 is MNHEY and CDR2 SVGAGI. The CDR3 DNA reads as TGTGCCAGCAGTTACGTGGTAGCGGGAGGGTTCGTTACGCAGTATTTT. Protein product: CASSYVVAGGFVTQYF.

The chain is built from TRBV12-3 or TRBV12-4 and TRBJ2-6; no definite D call. The CDR3 is 14 amino acids. Trimming removed 4 bases at V and 2 bases at J, with 6 bases between. CDR3 region: CASSWAPGANVLTF. In DNA form, the CDR3 reads TGTGCCAGCAGTTGGGCGCCTGGGGCCAACGTCCTGACTTTC.

V usage is TRBV7-2 and J usage is TRBJ1-2; 8 nucleotides match TRBD1. Trimming cost V 7 bases and J 8 bases; bases outside gene matches: 12. CDR1 is SGHTA, CDR2 FQGNSA, per germline. There are 14 residues in the CDR3. The CDR3 bases are TGTGCCAGCAATCTACAGGGGGAGTCGAGCGGCTACACCTTC. Translation gives CASNLQGESSGYTF.

This clonotype was counted only a few times. This chain joins TRBV10-3 and TRBJ2-5; D is unclear. Per the germline V gene, CDR1 is ENHRY and CDR2 is SYGVKD. V lost 11 bases and J 1 base, leaving 14 bases between the germline ends. The CDR3 runs 13 residues. This CDR3 is CALRPSPQETQYF. The DNA of the CDR3 is TGTGCCTTAAGACCCTCACCCCAAGAGACCCAGTACTTC.

The chain links TRBV5-1 to TRBJ2-1; 9 nucleotides agree with TRBD1. The CDR3 contains 16 residues. The germline V gene has CDR1 SGHRS and CDR2 YFSETQ. The J segment lost 8 bases and the V segment lost 0 bases, leaving 9 bases of the junction unmatched. The CDR3 here is CASSLAPGQGNDEQFF. Here the CDR3 DNA reads TGCGCCAGCAGCTTGGCGCCGGGACAGGGTAACGATGAGCAGTTCTTC.

The sample holds a few counts of this clonotype. The chain is built from TRBV6-2 or TRBV6-3 and TRBJ1-1; TRBD1 might be the D (6 bases). Trimming shortened V by 4 bases and J by 3 bases, and 18 bases separated the two germline ends. CDR3 size: 16 residues. Germline CDR1 is MNHEY and CDR2 is SVGEGT. The CDR3 region is CASSSHLRTAHTEAFF. CDR3 DNA: TGTGCCAGCAGTTCTCACCTTCGGACAGCCCACACTGAAGCTTTCTTT.

The J gene is TRBJ2-7, the V gene TRBV30; D gene uncertain. The CDR3 extends over 16 amino acids. V dropped 1 base and J dropped 0 bases, with 16 bases sitting between them. CDR1 and CDR2 from the germline V gene are GTSNPN and SVGIG (reference sequence). The CDR3 loop reads CAWSGAQARSSYEQYF. CDR3 DNA: TGTGCCTGGAGTGGAGCCCAGGCCAGGAGCTCCTACGAGCAGTACTTC.

This chain uses TRBV27 with TRBJ2-3, with a possible D match to TRBD1 (6 bases). Germline CDR1 MNHEY, CDR2 SMNVEV (reference sequence). The length of the CDR3 is 16 residues. V dropped 3 bases and J dropped 0 bases, with 13 bases sitting between them. In nucleotides, the CDR3 is TGTGCCAGCAGTTTGGGGGCCTCGCTAAGCACAGATACGCAGTATTTT. Translated, it gives CASSLGASLSTDTQYF.

The V and J genes are TRBV20-1 and TRBJ2-7, with TRBD2 as a possible D gene (5 bases). The CDR3 loop spans 13 amino acids. V was pared by 0 bases and J by 3 bases, with 9 bases between. Germline V gene data show CDR1 as DFQATT and CDR2 as SNEGSKA (reference sequence). The CDR3 DNA is TGCAGTGCTAGAGACGGGGATAACTACGAGCAGTACTTC. Encoded protein: CSARDGDNYEQYF.